A selection of T cell receptor beta chains follows, all from one sample in a study of blood T cell repertoires in COVID-19. Clones were sequenced by immunoSEQ multiplex PCR, and TCRdb holds only the in-frame ones, with some missing. This sample has approximately 130,000 clones, with roughly 80% found just once. Sequenced material: peripheral blood. The receptors originated from a human donor in a cohort sampled during active COVID-19. Each CDR3 is given with its conserved first and last residue. Not every row has a clone size; where given, it reads once, few, many or a size class.

cdr3_length v_call clone_size cdr3_aa
15 TRBV3-1/TRBV3-2 . CASSQVRQGAGEQYF
14 TRBV19 few CASSGGLATDTQYF
15 TRBV5-8 . CASSLMTSSTDTQYF
14 TRBV4-3 . CASSLDRGGQPQHF
15 TRBV6-5 . CASSFGLAGLETQYF
14 TRBV10-3 . CAISESDIHYGYTF
15 TRBV5-1 . CASSLGPDSNYGYTF
11 TRBV6-5 . CASSQGETQYF
14 TRBV28 . CASSSMVPGETQYF
16 TRBV5-1 . CASSLGLAGATDTQYF
15 TRBV2 . CASSPDRGSGNTIYF
15 TRBV28 . CASSPGQGANTEAFF
12 TRBV5-6 . CASSLSVYEQYF
14 TRBV28 . CASSLSLTNYGYTF
15 TRBV7-8 once CASSHRGWDTDTQYF
13 TRBV6-5 . CASSAQVGYEQYF
15 TRBV9 . CASSVNAGMNTEAFF
14 TRBV11-2 once CASSPPMPGTDQFF
16 TRBV7-9 . CASSTWTSGEYNEQFF
15 TRBV5-1 . CASSLEGGRGYGYTF
11 TRBV5-1 . CASYGGTEAFF
14 TRBV6-4 . CARGGRRFTDTQYF
19 TRBV5-1 . CASSFGPGATRKNYNEQFF
16 TRBV7-8 . CASSHYGEATNEKLFF
13 TRBV28 once CASSQPQGNEQYF
10 TRBV12-3/TRBV12-4 . CATEGGGYTF
14 TRBV9 . CASNSGGAGETQYF
16 TRBV13 . CASSVRDRDIWETQYF
15 TRBV5-4 . CASSRDRGPGNTIYF
14 TRBV10-1 . CASSAQGVSYEQYF
14 TRBV5-1 . CASSPGTWDSPLHF
15 TRBV4-3 few CASSSDRLSNTEAFF
14 TRBV28 once CASSARGGNTEAFF
17 TRBV28 . CASSSLAGGVSSYEQYF
15 TRBV11-2 . CASSKASTGLNEQYF
13 TRBV15 . CAIGGVNTGELFF
14 TRBV27 . CASSLGQFNYGYTF
14 TRBV6-2/TRBV6-3 . CASSYLRGSYEQYF
14 TRBV7-9 . CASSLVVADTEAFF
18 TRBV5-4 . CASSGGTGGKTGANVLTF
15 TRBV19 once CASTSLGQGYTEAFF